Detailed here is one T cell receptor (beta chain). Antigen specificity is unknown. The primer mix had 60 Vbeta and 13 Jbeta primers. Sequencing used immunoSEQ multiplex PCR; TCRdb keeps in-frame clones, though not all of them. The sample table sets out about 120,000 clones. This sample is drawn from a study of cytomegalovirus exposure and HLA in healthy donors. Study-level information: Earlier sequencing of about 179 million T cells yielded 120 million or so unique TCR beta sequences. Study-level findings and limits: Researchers reported in a later analysis that common viral pathogens appeared linked to several top clusters.

The clonotype comes from a man in his late teens or twenties in good health and CMV-seronegative. Sequencing was carried out using PBMCs.

The DNA for the CDR3 is TGCGCCAGCAGCTGGACTAGCGGGAGTTATACAGATACGCAGTATTTT. Protein: CASSWTSGSYTDTQYF. The chain uses TRBV5-1 and TRBJ2-3, with TRBD2 matching over 13 bases. Germline CDR1 SGHRS, CDR2 YFSETQ. There are 16 residues in the CDR3. V shed 3 bases and J 3 bases; nucleotides not matched to a gene: 4.